This T cell receptor beta chain was identified during a study of Tregs in tolerant kidney transplant recipients (dated by TCRdb to between 2017 and 2020). In terms of the full investigation: Related donors were used in the transplants with nonmyeloablative bone marrow transplantation, and mixed chimerism was transient in the human trials. Before combined kidney and bone marrow transplantation, this study identified donor-specific regulatory T cells using TCRbeta sequencing and then followed those same cells after transplant.

The research as a whole found: Because only a small number of patients were included, the study had limitations, and the results will need to be validated in larger populations as well as under other immunosuppression protocols. In tolerant patients, the expansion of donor-specific Tregs was greater than global Treg expansion, suggesting that the expansion was antigen-driven rather than nonspecific. Although technical replication error seemed to be minimal, the question of biological reproducibility was not addressed directly. Expanding Tregs with activated donor B cells appeared to identify the most biologically relevant and donor-specific TCRbeta repertoire. Because the PCR primers were changed over time for some patients, nucleotide-level comparison could not be performed across the samples from those patients.

Germline trimming amounts to 8 bases on V and 4 bases on J, with 12 as the count of junction bases outside the gene matches. According to the germline V gene, CDR1 reads MDHEN and CDR2 reads SYDVKM. The CDR3, from cysteine to phenylalanine, totals 16 residues. The entry retains the CDR3 DNA only, 48 bases that are in frame from base 1. Details on this clone: Its antigen remains undetermined. No base quality information exists; no much larger clone differs at one position.

In the paper's terms, the time point label means: blood sample drawn before combined kidney and bone marrow transplant. Thawed PBMCs were FACS-sorted into unstimulated Tregs (CD4+CD25+CD127-), CD4+ non-Tregs (CD4+CD25-), CD4 cells and CD8 cells. Patients were a few combined kidney and bone marrow transplant recipients from the ITN036ST trial, and only these trial subjects had samples available. Healthy control blood was separated into PBMCs by Ficoll density gradient and cryopreserved, and patient PBMCs were collected both before and after transplant. Genomic DNA was extracted from sorted cells with the QIAGEN DNeasy Blood and Tissue Kit for TCRbeta CDR3 sequencing. High-throughput TCRbeta CDR3 sequencing, which included PCR amplification with bias correction and internal controls, was done commercially through immunoSEQ. The study's own analysis went as follows. A unique productive TCRbeta sequence was defined by the CDR3 nucleotide sequence when primers matched, and otherwise by the CDR3 amino acid sequence together with the Vbeta and Jbeta genes. As a correction for sorting error, sequences shared between sorted populations at a frequency ratio of 2:1 or less were discarded, and the remaining shared sequences were assigned to the higher population. A sequence was defined as donor-reactive if the sequence was expanded at least 5-fold in CFSE-low cells compared with unstimulated cells and had a frequency of at least 0.01% in CFSE-low cells. Repertoire divergence was quantified by Jensen-Shannon divergence using the top 100 TCRbeta sequences ranked by frequency. For samples with multiple sequencing runs, sorting error was corrected in each run separately before the runs were combined. TCRdb retrieved this table from immuneACCESS and kept in-frame rearrangements only. Not all clones are present; in checked studies, unresolved V genes account for under half, and no reason is known for the remainder. From that table come the V and J calls and clone size; the DNA was used to work out D and trimming. Here the sample has 110,000 or so clones; around 90% occur a single time. The leading ten clones occupy roughly 0.31% of the sample.

Here the sequenced sample was CD4+ T cells from blood, taken before the transplant. The sequence derives from a human donor who received a combined kidney and bone marrow transplant. The chain links TRBV28 with TRBJ2-1; 9 central nucleotides agree with TRBD1. The nucleotide sequence reads as follows: TGTGCCAGCTCCGCCGGGGCGGGACAGGGTTACAATGAGCAGTTCTTC. This gives the protein CASSAGAGQGYNEQFF.